This T cell receptor (beta chain) was recovered during a study of cytomegalovirus exposure and HLA in healthy donors. Turning to the study itself: It was reported in a later analysis that the 95 to 150 validation repertoires used the same platform as the approximately 600 first-cohort repertoires. Broader study findings: Reported performance of the classifier showed diagnosis of cytomegalovirus status with high specificity and sensitivity. The study recorded more than 150 TCR beta chains that were cytomegalovirus-associated. There were a few CMV-associated chains whose specificity for CMV antigens was confirmed in vitro.

Using immunoSEQ multiplex PCR, the repertoire was profiled, and TCRdb retains in-frame clones only, with some absent. Among 200,000 to 300,000 clones listed, roughly 87% were seen once. In regard to this clone: The antigen remains undetermined. A read error may account for a junction end that differs from germline.

Germline V gene sequence: CDR1 SEHNR, CDR2 FQNEAQ (reference sequence). The CDR3 sequence is 15 residues long. The sample taken for sequencing was PBMCs. This sequence was found in a man between 18 and 35 years old in good health and CMV-seropositive. The rearrangement uses TRBV7-9 and TRBJ2-7, with D perhaps TRBD1 (6 bases). CDR3 in amino acids: CASSQDPTGTYEQYF. CDR3 nucleotide sequence: TGCGCCAGCAGCCAAGATCCGACAGGTACCTACGAGCAGTACTTC.